This T cell receptor (beta chain) was identified in a study of T-cell reconstitution after alpha-beta-depleted transplantation in children. This clonotype was picked up many times. Its antigen is not identified. Preparation of the TCRbeta library involved a method that used unique molecular identifiers. TCRdb re-called the PCR reads with MiXCR, one entry per CDR3 protein. The sample has 500,000 to 750,000 distinct CDR3 sequences, 10% to 15% seen once. Germline values: CDR1 KGHSH, CDR2 LQKENI. This CDR3 is 15 amino acids long. With 2 bases removed from V and 4 bases from J, the gap between germline ends came to 15 bases. Study-wide results and caveats: High day-60 TCRbeta diversity in some patients came from surviving recipient T cells and thymic progenitors. T-cell counts and diversity at one year post-transplant came mainly from newly produced T cells. Roughly two months post-transplant, alpha-beta T cells reportedly originated from several hundred graft clones that had expanded.

This receptor was identified in a male patient under 18 who had a stem cell transplant for acute myeloid leukemia, so the T cells may come from the graft donor. V usage is TRBV18 and J usage is TRBJ2-7; D is undetermined. The material was PBMCs, mostly from graft donor cells, obtained 360 days after TCRalphabeta/CD19-depleted stem cell transplant. CDR3 region: CASSPIPEVGYEQYF. Here the CDR3 DNA reads TGTGCCAGCTCACCAATCCCAGAGGTCGGATACGAGCAGTACTTC.